The 26 T cell receptor beta chains reported below all come from one sample, sequenced in a study of PD-1 blockade in classical Hodgkin lymphoma (dated by TCRdb to the early 2020s). This sample's time point label indicates: cycle 4 day 1 (C4D1), after five to seven weeks of nivolumab. All trial patients had relapsed after autologous stem cell transplantation, with cohorts A, B and C differing in prior brentuximab vedotin exposure. Receptor libraries were prepared by the immunoSEQ multiplex PCR assay. TCRdb limited this immuneACCESS table to in-frame rearrangements with V and J called. A share of clones is missing; checked studies link under half to unresolved V genes, and the rest is unexplained. The table for this sample lists roughly 86,000 clones; 83% of them were counted only once. 15% to 20% of the sample comes from the top ten. The source material was peripheral blood mononuclear cells (PBMCs), sampled before the fourth cycle of nivolumab. These receptors were collected from a human donor with classical Hodgkin lymphoma.

The chain carries TRBV5-1 and TRBJ1-1, with 7 nucleotides matching TRBD1. Germline CDR1 SGHRS, CDR2 YFSETQ. J lost 6 bases, V lost 3 bases, and 8 bases had no gene match. The CDR3 consists of 14 residues. CDR3 residues: CASSSARGTSEAFF. Written as DNA, the CDR3 is TGCGCCAGCAGCTCGGCCAGGGGGACCTCTGAAGCTTTCTTT.

The chain joins TRBV29-1 to TRBJ1-1; D is uncertain. Germline lookup yields CDR1 SQVTM and CDR2 ANQGSEA. CDR3 length equals 14 residues. V was shortened by 6 bases and J by 0 bases, with 14 bases between the two germline ends. The CDR3 sequence: CSVLGGVMNTEAFF. CDR3 DNA sequence: TGCAGCGTCCTTGGTGGGGTGATGAACACTGAAGCTTTCTTT.

The chain links TRBV7-6 to TRBJ2-1, with no clear D. Germline V gene data show CDR1 as SGHVS and CDR2 as FNYEAQ. The ends were cut back, 1 base at V and 5 bases at J, with 6 bases in the middle. This CDR3 comprises 13 residues. The CDR3 bases are TGTGCCAGCAGCTTAGACCCAAACAATGAGCAGTTCTTC. It translates to CASSLDPNNEQFF. The full variable domain, with the rest looked up from reference TRBV7-6 and TRBJ2-1, is GAGVSQSPRYKVTKRGQDVALRCDPISGHVSLYWYRQALGQGPEFLTYFNYEAQQDKSGLPNDRFSAERPEGSISTLTIQRTEQRDSAMYRCASSLDPNNEQFFGPGTRLTVL.

V and J are TRBV27 and TRBJ2-1; 9 nucleotides match TRBD1. Germline trimming cut 6 bases from V and 7 bases from J; bases unmatched to any gene: 10. The CDR3 totals 15 residues. From germline, CDR1 is MNHEY and CDR2 SMNVEV (reference sequence). The CDR3, as DNA: TGTGCCAGCAGAGCCGGGACAGGGTGGAGAAATGAGCAGTTCTTC. It translates to CASRAGTGWRNEQFF.

The genes are TRBV11-2 and TRBJ2-7; D is uncertain. Per the germline V gene, CDR1 is SGHAT and CDR2 is FQNNGV. V was shortened by 0 bases and J by 3 bases, with 9 bases between the two germline ends. CDR3 size: 14 residues. CDR3 sequence: CASSLEVGNYEQYF. In nucleotides, the CDR3 is TGTGCCAGCAGCTTAGAAGTAGGGAACTACGAGCAGTACTTC.

This clone was picked up one time. The chain uses TRBV30 and TRBJ1-2; D unclear. The CDR3 loop spans 14 amino acids. The germline CDR1 and CDR2 sequences are GTSNPN and SVGIG (reference sequence). V was trimmed by 3 bases and J by 4 bases, leaving 15 bases between them. In nucleotides, the CDR3 is TGTGCCTGGAGCCCCGTAAGCCACGGCTATGGCTACACCTTC. It codes for CAWSPVSHGYGYTF.

The chain is built from TRBV14 and TRBJ2-2; D uncertain. Germline assignment: CDR1 SGHDN and CDR2 FVKESK. V was shortened by 1 base and J by 7 bases, with 7 bases between the two germline ends. This CDR3 region has 13 residues. Here the CDR3 DNA reads TGTGCCAGCAGCCAAGCAAGGTTCGGGGAGCTGTTTTTT. Its protein product is CASSQARFGELFF. Based on the CDR3 plus reference TRBV14 and TRBJ2-2, the full variable domain is EAGVTQFPSHSVIEKGQTVTLRCDPISGHDNLYWYRRVMGKEIKFLLHFVKESKQDESGMPNNRFLAERTGGTYSTLKVQPAELEDSGVYFCASSQARFGELFFGEGSRLTVL.

The gene calls are TRBV10-3 and TRBJ1-1; D gene ambiguous. This CDR3 has 14 amino acids. Trimming took off 2 bases at V and 1 base at J, with 8 bases between the two ends. Germline V gene lookup returns CDR1 ENHRY and CDR2 SYGVKD. The CDR3 DNA sequence: TGTGCCATCAGTGAGACAGCCCAGAACACTGAAGCTTTCTTT. Residues: CAISETAQNTEAFF.

The gene calls are TRBV4-1 and TRBJ2-1, with D tentatively TRBD1 or TRBD2 (6 bases each). The CDR3 runs to 15 residues. CDR1 and CDR2 (germline): MGHRA, YSYEKL. The V end lost 6 bases, the J end lost 4 bases, and 16 bases lay between the germline ends. The DNA for the CDR3 is TGCGCCAGCAGTAGAATGTGGGGGGCTTACAATGAGCAGTTCTTC. It codes for CASSRMWGAYNEQFF.

CDR3: CSAKGLAGGVTDTQYF. CDR3 bases: TGCAGCGCTAAAGGACTAGCGGGGGGGGTCACAGATACGCAGTATTTT. The chain combines TRBV29-1 with TRBJ2-3; 15 bases align to TRBD2. V lost 7 bases, J lost 2 bases, and 7 bases stayed unmatched. The CDR3 has 16 amino acids. The germline V gene has CDR1 SQVTM and CDR2 ANQGSEA.

The rearrangement links TRBV6-5 to TRBJ2-2, with D possibly being TRBD1 or TRBD2 (5 bases each). Germline CDR1 reads MNHEY; CDR2 reads SVGAGI. This CDR3 contains 15 residues. Deletions cut 4 bases from V and 1 base from J, with 10 bases between. The CDR3 sequence is CASSLPGRNTGELFF. For the CDR3, the DNA is TGTGCCAGCAGTTTACCGGGACGGAACACCGGGGAGCTGTTTTTT.

The chain has TRBV10-3 and TRBJ2-2, with D uncertain. V shed 6 bases and J shed 5 bases, with 4 bases lying between them. Germline CDR1 ENHRY, CDR2 SYGVKD. This CDR3 is built from 11 residues. In DNA form, the CDR3 reads TGTGCCATCAGGGGTACCGGGGAGCTGTTTTTT. This codes for CAIRGTGELFF.

The chain links TRBV4-3 to TRBJ1-4, with unresolved D. Germline V gene sequence: CDR1 LGHNA, CDR2 YSLEER. V was clipped by 0 bases and J by 6 bases, with 5 bases between them. This CDR3 has 13 amino acids. CDR3 protein: CASSQEGYEKLFF. DNA for the CDR3: TGCGCCAGCAGCCAAGAGGGGTATGAAAAACTGTTTTTT.

With regard to this clone: Germline and junction disagree at one end, which may indicate a read error. V and J are TRBV5-4 and TRBJ1-1; D is unclear. The CDR3 length is 15 residues. Germline V gene lookup returns CDR1 SGHNT and CDR2 YYREEE (reference sequence). This chain's CDR3 is CASSQVRVMNTEAFF. The DNA of the CDR3 is TGCGCCAGCAGCCAAGTGCGCGTTATGAACACTGAAGCTTTCTTT.

This clone was observed a single time. The J gene is TRBJ2-7, the V gene TRBV19, with 9 bases identical to TRBD2. Germline-derived CDR1 and CDR2 are LNHDA and SQIVND (reference sequence). Trimming removed 10 bases from V and 5 bases from J; junction bases left unmatched: 15. This CDR3 has 15 residues. This chain's CDR3 is CATSPVAGVGHEQYF. DNA of the CDR3: TGTGCCACCAGTCCGGTAGCGGGAGTAGGCCACGAGCAGTACTTC.

The chain employs TRBV5-1 and TRBJ1-1; TRBD1 matches 10 bases. Germline V gives CDR1 SGHRS, CDR2 YFSETQ. The V and J ends lost 1 base and 3 bases, in that order; junction bases with no gene match: 3. The CDR3 contains 15 residues. The CDR3 sequence is CASSLPGTGDTEAFF. The CDR3 nucleotides read TGCGCCAGCAGCTTGCCTGGGACAGGGGACACTGAAGCTTTCTTT.

V gene TRBV27 combines with J gene TRBJ1-4, with no clear D. Germline V gene data show CDR1 as MNHEY and CDR2 as SMNVEV (reference sequence). Trimming pared 5 bases from V and 2 bases from J, leaving 21 bases between. The CDR3 length is 18 residues. The CDR3 DNA reads TGTGCCAGCAGTCCGCACGGGAAGGGCCTAAACACTAATGAAAAACTGTTTTTT. It codes for CASSPHGKGLNTNEKLFF.

The J gene is TRBJ2-7, the V gene TRBV6-6; TRBD2 matches 14 bases. With V trimmed by 5 bases and J by 5 bases, 8 bases remained unmatched. CDR3 length: 16 amino acids. Germline CDR1 and CDR2: MNHNY and SVGAGI (reference sequence). For the CDR3, the DNA is TGTGCCAGCAGTCACGGACTAGCGGGAGGTAGTGACGAGCAGTACTTC. This encodes CASSHGLAGGSDEQYF.

V gene TRBV7-9 combines with J gene TRBJ2-7, with D tentatively TRBD1 (5 bases). The CDR3 length is 13 residues. Germline V lookup: CDR1 SEHNR, CDR2 FQNEAQ (reference sequence). With 5 bases removed from V and 6 bases from J, the gap between germline ends came to 14 bases. The CDR3 coding sequence is TGTGCCAGCAGCCCCCAGGGTATGGGCGAGCAGTACTTC. This codes for CASSPQGMGEQYF.

CDR3 in amino acids: CASSFLLYEQYF. DNA for the CDR3: TGTGCCAGCAGCTTTCTCCTCTACGAGCAGTACTTC. V gene TRBV7-9 combines with J gene TRBJ2-7; D remains ambiguous. V was clipped by 3 bases and J by 3 bases, with 6 bases between them. The CDR3 runs 12 residues. Germline V lookup: CDR1 SEHNR, CDR2 FQNEAQ (reference sequence). Full variable domain (outside the CDR3, taken from reference TRBV7-9 and TRBJ2-7): DTGVSQNPRHKITKRGQNVTFRCDPISEHNRLYWYRQTLGQGPEFLTYFQNEAQLEKSRLLSDRFSAERPKGSFSTLEIQRTEQGDSAMYLCASSFLLYEQYFGPGTRLTVT.

The CDR3 DNA reads as TGCGCCAGCCATCCGGGGCCGTCGGCCAACGTCCTGACTTTC. It yields the protein CASHPGPSANVLTF. V and J are TRBV5-1 and TRBJ2-6; D could derive from TRBD1 or TRBD2 (5 bases each). The CDR3 loop spans 14 amino acids. Germline CDR1 reads SGHRS; CDR2 reads YFSETQ. The V end was cut by 7 bases, the J end by 6 bases, with 14 bases between.

The rearrangement links TRBV27 to TRBJ2-7, with 10 bases lining up with TRBD1. After removal of 8 bases from V and 5 bases from J, the junction contained 9 bases not matched to a gene. The CDR3 spans 14 residues. The V gene's germline CDR1 is MNHEY and CDR2 SMNVEV (reference sequence). The CDR3 is CASPDGTGAHEQYF. CDR3 DNA sequence: TGTGCCAGCCCCGACGGGACAGGGGCCCACGAGCAGTACTTC.

This rearrangement joins TRBV9 to TRBJ2-1; TRBD2 aligns across 11 bases. Per the germline V gene, CDR1 is SGDLS and CDR2 is YYNGEE. The length of the CDR3 is 15 residues. Trimming took 4 bases from V and 10 from J; bases not matched to a gene: 10. The CDR3: CASSTSGSQRREQFF. The CDR3 DNA reads as TGTGCCAGCAGCACTAGCGGGAGTCAAAGGCGGGAGCAGTTCTTC.

This chain connects TRBV5-1 to TRBJ1-3; a weak D match, TRBD1 (5 bases). Trimming shortened V by 3 bases and J by 2 bases, and 9 bases separated the two germline ends. The CDR3 covers 14 residues. The V gene's germline CDR1 is SGHRS and CDR2 YFSETQ. Here the CDR3 DNA reads TGCGCCAGCAGCTCCGGGACGCCTGGAAACACCATATATTTT. This sequence encodes CASSSGTPGNTIYF.

As DNA, the CDR3 is TGCGCCAGCAGTTACCAGGGAAACACTGAAGCTTTCTTT. Encoded protein: CASSYQGNTEAFF. This rearrangement joins TRBV5-1 to TRBJ1-1; D may be TRBD1 (5 bases). Germline V gene data show CDR1 as SGHRS and CDR2 as YFSETQ. V lost 5 bases, J lost 2 bases, and 10 bases lay in between. This CDR3 contains 13 residues.

The chain links TRBV19 to TRBJ1-4; D remains ambiguous. This CDR3 region has 11 residues. With 6 bases removed from V and 8 bases from J, the gap between germline ends came to 7 bases. Germline V lookup: CDR1 LNHDA, CDR2 SQIVND (reference sequence). CDR3 sequence: CASRRTEKLFF. Written as DNA, the CDR3 is TGTGCCAGTAGGCGGACGGAAAAACTGTTTTTT.